The sequence of this T cell receptor (beta chain) was determined in a study of blood T cell repertoires in COVID-19. As for the study in general: Acute-phase and convalescent COVID-19 samples originated in the United States, Italy and Spain. T cells, B-cell-depleted T cells, or PBMCs supplied cDNA or gDNA.

The V gene lost 3 bases and the J gene lost 11 bases, with 16 bases spanning the gap. The CDR3 loop spans 13 amino acids. Germline V gives CDR1 KGHSH, CDR2 LQKENI. In the original processing: Amplification of reference gene primers was used by the study to estimate nucleated cell counts. Profiled with immunoSEQ multiplex PCR; TCRdb holds only in-frame clones, not every one. V and J calls and clone size are copied from that table; D and trimming were computed from the DNA. The repertoire holds about 130,000 clones, with approximately 80% as singletons. This sequence originates from a man aged 40-55 years with active or convalescent COVID-19. The sequencing input was peripheral blood. The chain carries TRBV18 and TRBJ1-1; D remains unclear. The CDR3 DNA is TGTGCCAGCTCACCGCCCTTTGGAGTGAGCGCTTTCTTT. This sequence encodes CASSPPFGVSAFF.